Listed here are 27 T cell receptor beta chains from one sample, sequenced in a study of shared clonotypes between healthy human individuals. Some clones are missing from TCRdb's copy, which holds only in-frame ones; the method was immunoSEQ multiplex PCR. Of about 1 million clones listed, about 75% are singletons. The sample comprised memory CD4+ T cells sorted from blood. The subset here: CD45RA-negative fraction. These TCRs come from a man younger than 30 in good health.

J is TRBJ2-1 and V is TRBV9; tentatively, D is TRBD2 (6 bases). Germline loops: CDR1 SGDLS, CDR2 YYNGEE. The CDR3 has 14 amino acids. V dropped 0 bases and J dropped 6 bases, with 10 bases sitting between them. This CDR3 reads CASSVGSLANEQFF. Written as DNA, the CDR3 is TGTGCCAGCAGCGTAGGTTCACTAGCCAATGAGCAGTTCTTC.

This chain uses TRBV6-4 with TRBJ2-7; a possible D gene is TRBD1 (7 bases). V was trimmed by 0 bases and J by 7 bases, leaving 16 bases between them. CDR1 and CDR2 (germline): MRHNA, SNTAGT. CDR3 length equals 15 residues. The chain's CDR3 is CASSDSRQSGGEQYF. The CDR3 nucleotides read TGTGCCAGCAGTGACTCAAGGCAATCAGGGGGGGAGCAGTACTTC.

This clone was found once. This chain joins TRBV4-3 and TRBJ1-1; D is uncertain. This CDR3 has 16 amino acids. The V gene's germline CDR1 is LGHNA and CDR2 YSLEER. Trimming stripped 0 bases from V and 0 bases from J, with 11 bases between. CDR3 loop: CASSQDHAGLNTEAFF. Written as DNA, the CDR3 is TGCGCCAGCAGCCAAGATCACGCCGGATTGAACACTGAAGCTTTCTTT.

A single count supports this clone. The chain joins TRBV10-3 to TRBJ2-7; D is unclear. The CDR3 spans 12 residues. Germline CDR1 is ENHRY and CDR2 is SYGVKD. V lost 6 bases, J lost 6 bases, and 12 bases lay in between. This chain's CDR3 is CAISRTTGEQYF. The CDR3 DNA reads TGTGCCATCAGCCGTACCACCGGCGAGCAGTACTTC.

Only a few counts were recorded for this clone. Within the sample, other DNA sequences also encode this same CDR3. This chain uses TRBV10-3 with TRBJ2-2; D could derive from TRBD1 or TRBD2 (5 bases each). Germline V CDR1 and CDR2: ENHRY, SYGVKD. There are 14 residues in the CDR3. V was clipped by 7 bases and J by 1 base, with 10 bases between them. Written as DNA, the CDR3 is TGTGCCATCACAGGGAGTCTGAACACCGGGGAGCTGTTTTTT. This gives the protein CAITGSLNTGELFF.

The rearrangement links TRBV30 to TRBJ2-7; TRBD1 matches 9 bases. The ends lost 3 bases at V and 6 bases at J; junction bases unmatched: 6. The CDR3 sequence is 13 residues long. CDR1 is GTSNPN, CDR2 SVGIG, per germline (reference sequence). In DNA form, the CDR3 reads TGTGCCTGGAGGGGGACAGGGACCCCCGAGCAGTACTTC. The encoded protein is CAWRGTGTPEQYF.

The sample holds one count of this clone. The CDR3 reads CASSQDGRIYGYTF. CDR3 nucleotides: TGCGCCAGCAGCCAAGATGGACGGATCTATGGCTACACCTTC. V and J are TRBV4-1 and TRBJ1-2; D not certain. The CDR3 runs to 14 residues. Per germline, CDR1 MGHRA and CDR2 YSYEKL. V shed 0 bases and J shed 4 bases, with 9 bases lying between them.

The V call is TRBV4-2, the J call TRBJ2-1; tentatively, D is TRBD2 (6 bases). The germline gives CDR1 LGHNA, CDR2 YNFKEQ. CDR3 length: 16 amino acids. V lost 1 base to trimming and J lost 0 bases, with 10 bases between them. The DNA of the CDR3 is TGTGCCAGCAGCCAAGGGGACTTTAGCTCCTACAATGAGCAGTTCTTC. Amino acid sequence: CASSQGDFSSYNEQFF.

This clone appeared a few times. The V gene is TRBV11-2, the J gene TRBJ1-6, with TRBD1 as a possible D gene (5 bases). Per the germline V gene, CDR1 is SGHAT and CDR2 is FQNNGV. V shed 0 bases and J shed 0 bases, with 15 bases lying between them. The CDR3 contains 19 residues. The CDR3 DNA reads as TGTGCCAGCAGCTTAGATTGGGGGTCCCAAAGCTCCTATAATTCACCCCTCCACTTT. Amino acid sequence: CASSLDWGSQSSYNSPLHF.

This clone occurred a few times. The rearrangement joins TRBV2 to TRBJ2-5; D is possibly TRBD2 (6 bases). The CDR3 consists of 13 residues. CDR1 and CDR2 from the germline V gene are SNHLY and FYNNEI. Trimming took off 8 bases at V and 4 bases at J, with 14 bases between the two ends. The DNA for the CDR3 is TGTGCCAGCCGGAGGGAGACATCAGAGACCCAGTACTTC. Its protein product is CASRRETSETQYF.

The chain recombines TRBV6-5 with TRBJ2-1, with no clear D. The V end was cut by 0 bases, the J end by 5 bases, with 11 bases between. Germline CDR1 MNHEY, CDR2 SVGAGI. This CDR3 comprises 15 residues. CDR3 residues: CASSYSRSGHNEQFF. The CDR3 DNA is TGTGCCAGCAGTTACTCGAGGTCCGGACACAATGAGCAGTTCTTC.

In the case of this clone: The same CDR3 also results from other DNA sequences found in this sample. This chain uses TRBV5-1 with TRBJ2-3; D may be TRBD1 (6 bases). This CDR3 spans 14 amino acids. Germline V CDR1 and CDR2: SGHRS, YFSETQ. V was shortened by 5 bases and J by 2 bases, with 12 bases between the two germline ends. The CDR3 coding sequence is TGCGCCAGCAGTTTAACAGGGACCACAGATACGCAGTATTTT. Translated, it gives CASSLTGTTDTQYF. Combining the CDR3 with reference TRBV5-1 and TRBJ2-3 gives the whole variable domain KAGVTQTPRYLIKTRGQQVTLSCSPISGHRSVSWYQQTPGQGLQFLFEYFSETQRNKGNFPGRFSGRQFSNSRSEMNVSTLELGDSALYLCASSLTGTTDTQYFGPGTRLTVL.

This chain connects TRBV7-9 to TRBJ2-7; TRBD1 is a possible D gene (6 bases). Germline V gene lookup returns CDR1 SEHNR and CDR2 FQNEAQ (reference sequence). The CDR3 runs to 15 residues. V was trimmed by 5 bases and J by 2 bases, leaving 16 bases between them. The CDR3 loop reads CASSQDRMPTYEQYF. In DNA form, the CDR3 reads TGTGCCAGCAGCCAAGACAGGATGCCGACCTACGAGCAGTACTTC.

The chain is built from TRBV11-2 and TRBJ2-3; 10 nucleotides agree with TRBD2. V lost 2 bases and J lost 2; bases outside the gene matches: 7. The germline V gene encodes CDR1 SGHAT and CDR2 FQNNGV. CDR3 length equals 17 residues. The CDR3 loop is CASSLRASGGSTDTQYF. CDR3 coding DNA: TGTGCCAGCAGCTTACGTGCTAGCGGGGGATCCACAGATACGCAGTATTTT. Combining the CDR3 with reference TRBV11-2 and TRBJ2-3 gives the whole variable domain EAGVAQSPRYKIIEKRQSVAFWCNPISGHATLYWYQQILGQGPKLLIQFQNNGVVDDSQLPKDRFSAERLKGVDSTLKIQPAKLEDSAVYLCASSLRASGGSTDTQYFGPGTRLTVL.

This clone was seen more than once but under ten times. The sample has other DNA sequences that encode this CDR3 too. The rearrangement uses TRBV7-9 and TRBJ2-5, with 7 nucleotides matching TRBD2. The CDR3 totals 15 residues. In germline, CDR1 is SEHNR, CDR2 FQNEAQ (reference sequence). V lost 5 bases to trimming and J lost 2 bases; unmatched junction nucleotides: 8. The DNA for the CDR3 is TGTGCCAGCAGCCTCCGACTAGCCAATCAAGAGACCCAGTACTTC. The encoded protein is CASSLRLANQETQYF.

This clone turned up a few times. This chain connects TRBV7-6 to TRBJ1-1; D uncertain. Germline lookup yields CDR1 SGHVS and CDR2 FNYEAQ. The CDR3 covers 13 residues. Trimming removed 4 bases from V and 4 bases from J, with 10 bases in between. The CDR3 coding sequence is TGTGCCAGCAGCTCTGGGAGGAGCACTGAAGCTTTCTTT. Translated: CASSSGRSTEAFF. Using reference TRBV7-6 and TRBJ1-1 for the parts outside the CDR3, the full variable domain is GAGVSQSPRYKVTKRGQDVALRCDPISGHVSLYWYRQALGQGPEFLTYFNYEAQQDKSGLPNDRFSAERPEGSISTLTIQRTEQRDSAMYRCASSSGRSTEAFFGQGTRLTVV.

The gene calls are TRBV27 and TRBJ2-7, with 12 bases identical to TRBD2. The V gene's germline CDR1 is MNHEY and CDR2 SMNVEV (reference sequence). The CDR3 is 16 amino acids. Trimming at V came to 2 bases and at J to 2 bases, leaving 4 bases not matched to a gene. CDR3 DNA sequence: TGTGCCAGCAGTTTAACTAGCGGGGGGCCCCCCTACGAGCAGTACTTC. Its protein is CASSLTSGGPPYEQYF.

The chain employs TRBV6-5 and TRBJ2-3, with 11 bases fitting TRBD1. After removal of 8 bases from V and 3 bases from J, the junction contained 7 bases not matched to a gene. The CDR3 length is 15 residues. CDR1 MNHEY and CDR2 SVGAGI come from the germline V gene. The CDR3 reads CASGVGTGGTDTQYF. For the CDR3, the DNA is TGTGCCAGCGGGGTCGGGACAGGGGGGACAGATACGCAGTATTTT.

This clone appeared a single time. The chain combines TRBV6-6 with TRBJ2-4; D not resolved. CDR1 and CDR2 (germline): MNHNY, SVGAGI (reference sequence). The CDR3 runs 15 residues. V dropped 6 bases and J dropped 0 bases, with 12 bases sitting between them. For the CDR3, the DNA is TGTGCCAGCAGGATAGAAGAACTAGCCAAAAACATTCAGTACTTC. Translated, it gives CASRIEELAKNIQYF.

The V call is TRBV5-1, the J call TRBJ2-5; 8 positions agree with TRBD2. The DNA end favors TRBJ2-7, so the J call may be wrong. This CDR3 has 19 amino acids. CDR1 and CDR2 from the germline V gene are SGHRS and YFSETQ. The CDR3 DNA follows: TGCGCCAGCAGCCCCCAAGGGGCGGGAGGAGCCCAGTCCTCCTACGAGCAGTACTTC. Translating it yields CASSPQGAGGAQSSYEQYF.

This chain connects TRBV4-1 to TRBJ1-4, with TRBD1 identical over 7 bases. Trimming at V came to 4 bases and at J to 4 bases, leaving 12 bases not matched to a gene. The CDR3 runs to 17 residues. Germline V CDR1 and CDR2: MGHRA, YSYEKL. The CDR3 sequence is CASSPSRVGQFNEKLFF. The CDR3 DNA reads as TGCGCCAGCAGCCCGAGCCGAGTGGGACAGTTTAATGAAAAACTGTTTTTT.

The chain has TRBV5-1 and TRBJ1-4; TRBD1 matches 12 bases. CDR1 and CDR2 (germline): SGHRS, YFSETQ. This CDR3 contains 14 residues. J lost 8 bases, V lost 4 bases, and 3 bases had no gene match. CDR3 protein: CASSLGQGAEKLFF. CDR3 nucleotides: TGCGCCAGCAGCCTGGGACAGGGGGCCGAAAAACTGTTTTTT.

The J gene is TRBJ1-3, the V gene TRBV29-1, with D unresolved. The CDR3 extends over 14 amino acids. CDR1 is SQVTM, CDR2 ANQGSEA, per germline. The germline V and J ends were trimmed by 4 bases and 4 bases, with 14 bases remaining between them. CDR3 loop: CSVVAANHGNTIYF. In DNA, the CDR3 is TGCAGCGTTGTTGCGGCCAACCACGGAAACACCATATATTTT. Full variable domain (outside the CDR3, taken from reference TRBV29-1 and TRBJ1-3): SAVISQKPSRDICQRGTSLTIQCQVDSQVTMMFWYRQQPGQSLTLIATANQGSEATYESGFVIDKFPISRPNLTFSTLTVSNMSPEDSSIYLCSVVAANHGNTIYFGEGSWLTVV.

CDR3 protein: CASSLTGGLSTDTQYF. Written as DNA, the CDR3 is TGTGCCAGCAGCTTAACAGGGGGGCTTAGCACAGATACGCAGTATTTT. This chain uses TRBV11-2 with TRBJ2-3; 8 bases agree with TRBD1. With 2 bases clipped from V and 0 bases from J, the junction kept 4 bases outside the gene matches. This CDR3 has 16 amino acids. CDR1 SGHAT and CDR2 FQNNGV come from the germline V gene. The full variable domain, its missing parts supplied by reference TRBV11-2 and TRBJ2-3, is EAGVAQSPRYKIIEKRQSVAFWCNPISGHATLYWYQQILGQGPKLLIQFQNNGVVDDSQLPKDRFSAERLKGVDSTLKIQPAKLEDSAVYLCASSLTGGLSTDTQYFGPGTRLTVL.

The rearrangement joins TRBV10-1 to TRBJ1-6; a possible D gene is TRBD1 (5 bases). With 5 bases removed from V and 6 bases from J, the gap between germline ends came to 8 bases. CDR3 length: 13 amino acids. Germline lookup yields CDR1 WNHNN and CDR2 SYGVQD (reference sequence). This CDR3 is CASSIDSNSPLHF. Here the CDR3 DNA reads TGCGCCAGCAGTATTGACAGTAATTCACCCCTCCACTTT.

The chain is built from TRBV10-3 and TRBJ2-1, with D unresolved. The germline CDR1 and CDR2 sequences are ENHRY and SYGVKD. Trimming left V 2 bases short and J 9 bases short, with 8 bases between. There are 12 residues in the CDR3. The CDR3 loop reads CAISEDWTEQFF. As DNA, the CDR3 is TGTGCCATCAGTGAGGACTGGACTGAGCAGTTCTTC.

CDR3 in amino acids: CASSPSGGGYEQYF. As DNA, the CDR3 is TGTGCCAGCAGTCCCAGCGGGGGGGGCTACGAGCAGTACTTC. V gene TRBV7-9 combines with J gene TRBJ2-7, with 10 bases identical to TRBD2. The CDR3 runs 14 residues. V shed 6 bases and J 3 bases; nucleotides not matched to a gene: 5. Germline values: CDR1 SEHNR, CDR2 FQNEAQ (reference sequence).